The 3 T cell receptor beta chains below were found in one sample sequenced in a study of beta chain features in type 1 diabetes. General observations from the study: Moderate but significant shortening of TCRB CDR3s was recorded in all four CD4+ subsets from Type 1 diabetes patients.

Antigens of these TCRs are unknown. Reverse transcription of all isolated RNA meant that expressed TCRB transcripts were sequenced. Sequencing was performed with immunoSEQ multiplex PCR; in TCRdb, only in-frame clones are kept and a portion is missing. The table lists about 29,000 clones, roughly three fifths of them singletons, with 1.5% in the top ten. The sample was Tregs from blood. Receptors originate from a woman aged 18-29 years with type 1 diabetes.

The CDR3 sequence: CASSPVSGINEQFF. CDR3 nucleotide sequence: TGTGCCAGCAGCCCCGTCAGCGGGATCAATGAGCAGTTCTTC. The V and J genes are TRBV7-8 and TRBJ2-1; TRBD2 matches at 7 bases. The CDR3 is made up of 14 amino acids. CDR1 and CDR2 (germline): SGHVS, FQNEAQ. Trimming removed 5 bases from V and 6 bases from J; junction bases left unmatched: 7.

This clone has just one count. The chain has TRBV5-5 and TRBJ2-6; 8 nucleotides align to TRBD1. Germline lookup yields CDR1 SGHKS and CDR2 YYEKEE (reference sequence). This CDR3 region has 15 residues. With V trimmed by 4 bases and J by 2 bases, 2 bases remained unmatched. CDR3 DNA: TGTGCCAGCAGCAAGACAGGGGCTGGGGCCAACGTCCTGACTTTC. Encoded protein: CASSKTGAGANVLTF.

This clone has only a few counts. The chain has TRBV30 and TRBJ2-7; D is uncertain. The CDR3 runs to 13 residues. Germline loops: CDR1 GTSNPN, CDR2 SVGIG (reference sequence). The V end was cut by 4 bases, the J end by 7 bases, with 17 bases between. In DNA form, the CDR3 reads TGTGCCTGGAATGCGAGATCGGTCGGGGAGCAGTACTTC. Its protein product is CAWNARSVGEQYF.